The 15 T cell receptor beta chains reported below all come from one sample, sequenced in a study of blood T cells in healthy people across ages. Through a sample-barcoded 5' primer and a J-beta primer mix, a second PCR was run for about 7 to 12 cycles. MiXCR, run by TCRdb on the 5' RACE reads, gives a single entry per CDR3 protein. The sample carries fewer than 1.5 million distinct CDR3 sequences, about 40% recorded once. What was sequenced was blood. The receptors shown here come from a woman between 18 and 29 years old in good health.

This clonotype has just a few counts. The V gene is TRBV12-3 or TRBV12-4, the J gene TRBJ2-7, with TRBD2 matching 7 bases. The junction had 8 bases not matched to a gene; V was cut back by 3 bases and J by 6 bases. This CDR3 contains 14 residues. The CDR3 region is CASSFVAGEGEQYF. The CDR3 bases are TGTGCCAGCAGTTTTGTTGCGGGGGAAGGCGAGCAGTACTTC.

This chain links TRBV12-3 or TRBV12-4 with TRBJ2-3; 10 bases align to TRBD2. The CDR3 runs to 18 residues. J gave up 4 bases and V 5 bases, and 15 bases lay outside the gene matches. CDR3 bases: TGTGCCAGCAGTATTAGCGGGGGGACTTACGGCCGCGCAGATACGCAGTATTTT. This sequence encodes CASSISGGTYGRADTQYF.

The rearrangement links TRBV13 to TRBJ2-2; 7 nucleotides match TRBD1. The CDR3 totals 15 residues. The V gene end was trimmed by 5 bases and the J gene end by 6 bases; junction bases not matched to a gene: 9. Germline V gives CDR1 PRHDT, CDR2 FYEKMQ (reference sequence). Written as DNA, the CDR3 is TGTGCCAGCAGCCCGGCAGGGGGTGGGCCCGGGGAGCTGTTTTTT. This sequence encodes CASSPAGGGPGELFF.

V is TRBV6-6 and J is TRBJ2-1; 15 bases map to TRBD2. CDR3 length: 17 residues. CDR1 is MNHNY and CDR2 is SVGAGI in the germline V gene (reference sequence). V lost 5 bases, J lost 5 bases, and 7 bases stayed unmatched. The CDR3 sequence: CASSKRTSGGVDNEQFF. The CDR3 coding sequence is TGTGCCAGCAGTAAACGGACTAGCGGGGGGGTTGACAATGAGCAGTTCTTC.

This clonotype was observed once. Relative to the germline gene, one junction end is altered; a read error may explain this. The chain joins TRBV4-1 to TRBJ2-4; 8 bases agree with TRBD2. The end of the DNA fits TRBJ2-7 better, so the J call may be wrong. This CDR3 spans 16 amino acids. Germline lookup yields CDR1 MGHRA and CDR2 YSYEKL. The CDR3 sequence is CANSPSSSGLSYEQYF. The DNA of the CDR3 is TGCGCCAACAGCCCCAGTTCTAGCGGGTTGTCCTACGAGCAGTACTTC.

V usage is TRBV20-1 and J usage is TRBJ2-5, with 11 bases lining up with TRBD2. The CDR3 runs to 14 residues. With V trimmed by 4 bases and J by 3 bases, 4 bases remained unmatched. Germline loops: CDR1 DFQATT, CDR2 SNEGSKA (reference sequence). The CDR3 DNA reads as TGCAGTGCTAAGTCTAGCGGGGGGAAAGAGACCCAGTACTTC. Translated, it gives CSAKSSGGKETQYF.

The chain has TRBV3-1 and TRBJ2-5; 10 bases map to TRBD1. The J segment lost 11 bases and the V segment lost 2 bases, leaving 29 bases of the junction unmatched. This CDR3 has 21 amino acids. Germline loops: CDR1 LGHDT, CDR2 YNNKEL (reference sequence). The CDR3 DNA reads TGTGCCAGCAGCCAAAGTCAGGGGACAGGGGATGTCCAGAGCTCCTACGATGAGCAGTACTTC. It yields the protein CASSQSQGTGDVQSSYDEQYF.

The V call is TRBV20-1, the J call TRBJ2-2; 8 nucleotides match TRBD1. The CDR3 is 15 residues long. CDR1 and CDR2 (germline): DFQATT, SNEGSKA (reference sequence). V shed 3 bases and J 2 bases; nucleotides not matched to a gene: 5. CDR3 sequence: CSARDRALNTGELFF. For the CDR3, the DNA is TGCAGTGCTAGGGACAGGGCTTTAAACACCGGGGAGCTGTTTTTT.

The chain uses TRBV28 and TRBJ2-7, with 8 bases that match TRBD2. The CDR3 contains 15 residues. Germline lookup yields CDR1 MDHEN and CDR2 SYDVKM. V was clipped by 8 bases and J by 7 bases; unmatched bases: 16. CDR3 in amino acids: CASLGQAGGDNEQYF. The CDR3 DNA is TGTGCCAGCCTAGGGCAGGCGGGGGGCGACAATGAGCAGTACTTC. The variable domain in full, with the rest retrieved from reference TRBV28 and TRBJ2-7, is DVKVTQSSRYLVKRTGEKVFLECVQDMDHENMFWYRQDPGLGLRLIYFSYDVKMKEKGDIPEGYSVSREKKERFSLILESASTNQTSMYLCASLGQAGGDNEQYFGPGTRLTVT.

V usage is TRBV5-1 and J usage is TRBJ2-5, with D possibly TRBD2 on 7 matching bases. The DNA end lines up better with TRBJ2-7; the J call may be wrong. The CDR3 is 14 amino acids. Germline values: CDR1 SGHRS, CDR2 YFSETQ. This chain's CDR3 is CASSEGGLTYEQYF. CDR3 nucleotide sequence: TGCGCCAGCAGCGAGGGGGGACTAACCTACGAGCAGTACTTC.

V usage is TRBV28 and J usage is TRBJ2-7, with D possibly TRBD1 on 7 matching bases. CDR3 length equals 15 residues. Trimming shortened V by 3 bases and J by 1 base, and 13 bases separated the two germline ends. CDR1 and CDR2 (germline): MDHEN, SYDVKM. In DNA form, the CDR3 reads TGTGCCAGCAGTTTTAGGAGGGGGCCTTCCTACGAGCAGTACTTC. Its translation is CASSFRRGPSYEQYF.

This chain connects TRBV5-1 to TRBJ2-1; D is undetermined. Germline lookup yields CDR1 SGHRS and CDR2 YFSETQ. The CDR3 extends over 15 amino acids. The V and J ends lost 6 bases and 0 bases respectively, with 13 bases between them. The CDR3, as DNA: TGCGCCAGCAACTACCCGGGCAGCTCCTACAATGAGCAGTTCTTC. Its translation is CASNYPGSSYNEQFF. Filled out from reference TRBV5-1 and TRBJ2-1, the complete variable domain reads KAGVTQTPRYLIKTRGQQVTLSCSPISGHRSVSWYQQTPGQGLQFLFEYFSETQRNKGNFPGRFSGRQFSNSRSEMNVSTLELGDSALYLCASNYPGSSYNEQFFGPGTRLTVL.

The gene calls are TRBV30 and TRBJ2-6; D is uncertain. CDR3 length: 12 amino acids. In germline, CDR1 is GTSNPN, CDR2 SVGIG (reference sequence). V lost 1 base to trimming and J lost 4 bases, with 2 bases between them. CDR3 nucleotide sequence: TGTGCCTGGAGTGGAGGGGCCAACGTCCTGACTTTC. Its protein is CAWSGGANVLTF. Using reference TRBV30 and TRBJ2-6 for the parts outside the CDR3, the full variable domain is SQTIHQWPATLVQPVGSPLSLECTVEGTSNPNLYWYRQAAGRGLQLLFYSVGIGQISSEVPQNLSASRPQDRQFILSSKKLLLSDSGFYLCAWSGGANVLTFGAGSRLTVL.

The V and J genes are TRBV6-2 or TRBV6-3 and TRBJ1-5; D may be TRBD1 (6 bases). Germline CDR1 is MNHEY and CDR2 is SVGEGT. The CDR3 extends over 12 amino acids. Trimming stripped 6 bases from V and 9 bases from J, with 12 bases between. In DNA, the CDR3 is TGTGCCAGCAGCCCGGCGGACAGGCCCCAGCATTTT. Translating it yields CASSPADRPQHF.

CDR3 sequence (DNA): TGCGCCAGCAGCACCCGGGACAACACAGATACGCAGTATTTT. Protein product: CASSTRDNTDTQYF. This chain uses TRBV4-1 with TRBJ2-3, with D possibly TRBD1 on 6 matching bases. Germline values: CDR1 MGHRA, CDR2 YSYEKL. The CDR3 length is 14 residues. The V and J ends lost 5 bases and 2 bases respectively, with 11 bases between them.